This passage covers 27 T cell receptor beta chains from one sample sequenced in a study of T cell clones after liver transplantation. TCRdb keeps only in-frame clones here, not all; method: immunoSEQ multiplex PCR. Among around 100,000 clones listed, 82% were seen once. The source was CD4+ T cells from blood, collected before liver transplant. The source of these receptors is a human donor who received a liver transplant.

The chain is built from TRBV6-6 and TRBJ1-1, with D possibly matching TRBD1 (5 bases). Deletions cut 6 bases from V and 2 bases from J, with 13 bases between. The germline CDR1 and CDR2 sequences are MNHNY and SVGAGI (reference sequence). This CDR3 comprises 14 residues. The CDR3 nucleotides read TGTGCCAGCAGACCTGACAGTACAAACACTGAAGCTTTCTTT. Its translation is CASRPDSTNTEAFF.

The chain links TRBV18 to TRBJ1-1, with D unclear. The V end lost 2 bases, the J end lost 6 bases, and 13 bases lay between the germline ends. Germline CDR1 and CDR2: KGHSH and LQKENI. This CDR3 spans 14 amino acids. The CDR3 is CASSPGPSRAEAFF. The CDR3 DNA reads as TGTGCCAGCTCACCAGGACCTTCTAGGGCTGAAGCTTTCTTT.

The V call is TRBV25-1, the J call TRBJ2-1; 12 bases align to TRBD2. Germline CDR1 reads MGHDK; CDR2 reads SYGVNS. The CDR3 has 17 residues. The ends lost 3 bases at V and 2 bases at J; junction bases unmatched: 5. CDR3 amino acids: CASSDEGTSGPYNEQFF. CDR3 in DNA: TGTGCCAGCAGTGACGAGGGGACTAGCGGGCCCTACAATGAGCAGTTCTTC.

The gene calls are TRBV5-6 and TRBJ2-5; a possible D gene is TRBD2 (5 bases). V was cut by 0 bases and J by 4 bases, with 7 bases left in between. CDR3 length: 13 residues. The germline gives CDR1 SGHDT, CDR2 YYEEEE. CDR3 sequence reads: CASSLASPETQYF. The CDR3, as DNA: TGTGCCAGCAGCTTGGCTAGCCCAGAGACCCAGTACTTC.

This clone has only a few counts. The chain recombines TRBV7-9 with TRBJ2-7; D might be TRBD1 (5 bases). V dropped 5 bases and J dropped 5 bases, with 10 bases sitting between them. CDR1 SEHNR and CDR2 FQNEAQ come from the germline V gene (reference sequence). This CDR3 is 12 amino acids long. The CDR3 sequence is CASSATGDEQYF. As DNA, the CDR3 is TGTGCCAGCAGCGCTACAGGTGACGAGCAGTACTTC. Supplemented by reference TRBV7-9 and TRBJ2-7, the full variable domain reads DTGVSQNPRHKITKRGQNVTFRCDPISEHNRLYWYRQTLGQGPEFLTYFQNEAQLEKSRLLSDRFSAERPKGSFSTLEIQRTEQGDSAMYLCASSATGDEQYFGPGTRLTVT.

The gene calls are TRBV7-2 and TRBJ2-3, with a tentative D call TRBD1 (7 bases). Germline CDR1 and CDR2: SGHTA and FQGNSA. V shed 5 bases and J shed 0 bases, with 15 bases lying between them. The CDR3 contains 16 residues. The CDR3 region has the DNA TGTGCCAGCAGCCTAAGAGCAGGGGGGAGCACAGATACGCAGTATTTT. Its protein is CASSLRAGGSTDTQYF.

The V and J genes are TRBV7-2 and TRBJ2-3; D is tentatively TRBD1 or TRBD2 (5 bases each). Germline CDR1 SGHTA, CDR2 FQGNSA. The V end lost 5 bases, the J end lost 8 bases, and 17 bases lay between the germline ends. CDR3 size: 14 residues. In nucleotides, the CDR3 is TGTGCCAGCAGCGTGGGGCGGGTCGGTGGTACGCAGTATTTT. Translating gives CASSVGRVGGTQYF. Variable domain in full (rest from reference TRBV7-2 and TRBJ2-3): GAGVSQSPSNKVTEKGKDVELRCDPISGHTALYWYRQSLGQGLEFLIYFQGNSAPDKSGLPSDRFSAERTGGSVSTLTIQRTQQEDSAVYLCASSVGRVGGTQYFGPGTRLTVL.

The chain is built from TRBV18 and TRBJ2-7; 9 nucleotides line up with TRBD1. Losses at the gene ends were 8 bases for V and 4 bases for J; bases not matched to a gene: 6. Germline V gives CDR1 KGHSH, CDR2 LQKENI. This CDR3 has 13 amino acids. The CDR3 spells CASKTGTGYEQYF. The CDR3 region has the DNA TGTGCCAGCAAAACCGGGACAGGGTACGAGCAGTACTTC.

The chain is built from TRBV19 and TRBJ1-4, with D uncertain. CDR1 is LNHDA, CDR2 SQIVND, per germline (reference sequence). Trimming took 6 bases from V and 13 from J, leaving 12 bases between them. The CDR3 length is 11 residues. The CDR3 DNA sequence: TGTGCCAGTAGCACGTCCTGGGGACTGTTTTTT. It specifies CASSTSWGLFF.

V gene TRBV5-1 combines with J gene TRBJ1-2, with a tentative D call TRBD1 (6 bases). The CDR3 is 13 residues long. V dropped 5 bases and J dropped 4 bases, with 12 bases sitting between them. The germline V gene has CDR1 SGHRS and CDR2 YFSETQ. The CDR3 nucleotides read TGCGCCAGCAGTCCAGACAGGTCCTATGGCTACACCTTC. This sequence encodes CASSPDRSYGYTF.

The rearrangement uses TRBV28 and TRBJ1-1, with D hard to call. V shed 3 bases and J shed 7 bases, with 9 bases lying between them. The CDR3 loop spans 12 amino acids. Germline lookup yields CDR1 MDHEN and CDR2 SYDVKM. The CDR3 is CASSLLGSEAFF. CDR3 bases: TGTGCCAGCAGTTTGCTAGGGAGTGAAGCTTTCTTT.

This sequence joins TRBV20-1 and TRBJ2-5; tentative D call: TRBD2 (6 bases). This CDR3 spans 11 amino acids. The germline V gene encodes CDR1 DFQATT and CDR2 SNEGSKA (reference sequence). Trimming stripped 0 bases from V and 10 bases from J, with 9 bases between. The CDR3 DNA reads TGCAGTGCTAGAGACGGACTAATCCAGTACTTC. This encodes CSARDGLIQYF.

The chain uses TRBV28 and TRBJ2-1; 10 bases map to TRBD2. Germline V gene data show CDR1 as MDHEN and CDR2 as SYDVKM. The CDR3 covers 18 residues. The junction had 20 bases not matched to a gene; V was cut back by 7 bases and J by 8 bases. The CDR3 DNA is TGTGCCAGCAACCTTGGGAGTAGCGGGAGGTGGGCAGGCTATGAGCAGTTCTTC. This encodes CASNLGSSGRWAGYEQFF.

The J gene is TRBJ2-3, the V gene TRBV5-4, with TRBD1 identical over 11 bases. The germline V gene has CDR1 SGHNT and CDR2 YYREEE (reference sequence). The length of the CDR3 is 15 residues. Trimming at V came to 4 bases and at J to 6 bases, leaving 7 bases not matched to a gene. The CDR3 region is CASSRKDRGLDTQYF. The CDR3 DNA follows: TGTGCCAGCAGCCGAAAGGACAGGGGGCTGGATACGCAGTATTTT. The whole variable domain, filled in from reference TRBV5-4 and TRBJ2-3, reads ETGVTQSPTHLIKTRGQQVTLRCSSQSGHNTVSWYQQALGQGPQFIFQYYREEENGRGNFPPRFSGLQFPNYSSELNVNALELDDSALYLCASSRKDRGLDTQYFGPGTRLTVL.

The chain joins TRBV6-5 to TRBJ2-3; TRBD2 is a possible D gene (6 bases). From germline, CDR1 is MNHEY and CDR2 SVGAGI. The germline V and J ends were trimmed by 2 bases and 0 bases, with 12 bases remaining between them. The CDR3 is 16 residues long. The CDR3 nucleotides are TGTGCCAGCAGTTACGGGAGGCTAACTAGCACAGATACGCAGTATTTT. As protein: CASSYGRLTSTDTQYF.

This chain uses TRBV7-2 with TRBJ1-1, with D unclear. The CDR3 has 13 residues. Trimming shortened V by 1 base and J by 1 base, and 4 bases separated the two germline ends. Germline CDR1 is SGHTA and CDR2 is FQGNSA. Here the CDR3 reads CASSLVRNTEAFF. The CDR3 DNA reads TGTGCCAGCAGCTTAGTGAGGAACACTGAAGCTTTCTTT.

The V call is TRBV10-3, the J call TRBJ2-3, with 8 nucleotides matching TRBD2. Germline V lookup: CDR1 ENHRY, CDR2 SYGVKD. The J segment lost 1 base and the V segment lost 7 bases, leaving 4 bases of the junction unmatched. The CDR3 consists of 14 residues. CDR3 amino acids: CAIKREGGTDTQYF. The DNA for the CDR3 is TGTGCCATCAAACGGGAGGGAGGCACAGATACGCAGTATTTT.

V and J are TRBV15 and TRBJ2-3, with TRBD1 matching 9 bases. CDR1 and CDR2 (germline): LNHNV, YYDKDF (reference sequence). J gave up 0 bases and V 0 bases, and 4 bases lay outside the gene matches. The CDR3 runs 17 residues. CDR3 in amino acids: CATSRDRGTGSTDTQYF. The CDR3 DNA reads TGTGCCACCAGCAGAGATCGGGGGACAGGGAGCACAGATACGCAGTATTTT. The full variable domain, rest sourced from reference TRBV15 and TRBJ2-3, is DAMVIQNPRYQVTQFGKPVTLSCSQTLNHNVMYWYQQKSSQAPKLLFHYYDKDFNNEADTPDNFQSRRPNTSFCFLDIRSPGLGDTAMYLCATSRDRGTGSTDTQYFGPGTRLTVL.

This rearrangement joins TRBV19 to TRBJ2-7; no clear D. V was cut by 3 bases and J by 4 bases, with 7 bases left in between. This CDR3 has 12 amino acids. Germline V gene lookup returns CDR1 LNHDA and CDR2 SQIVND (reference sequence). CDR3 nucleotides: TGTGCCAGTAGTATCTCTCAATACGAGCAGTACTTC. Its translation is CASSISQYEQYF.

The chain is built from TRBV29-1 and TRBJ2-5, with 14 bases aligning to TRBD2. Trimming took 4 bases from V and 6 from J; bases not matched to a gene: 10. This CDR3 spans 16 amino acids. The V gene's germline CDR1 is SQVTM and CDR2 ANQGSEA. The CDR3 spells CSVAGLAGATMQTQYF. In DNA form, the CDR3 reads TGCAGCGTTGCGGGACTAGCGGGAGCTACCATGCAGACCCAGTACTTC.

This chain's CDR3 is CASSFLERTTDTQYF. The CDR3, as DNA: TGTGCCAGCAGTTTTTTGGAGCGGACCACAGATACGCAGTATTTT. The chain carries TRBV27 and TRBJ2-3; tentative D call: TRBD2 (5 bases). Germline V gene data show CDR1 as MNHEY and CDR2 as SMNVEV (reference sequence). V was cut by 3 bases and J by 2 bases, with 12 bases left in between. This CDR3 spans 15 amino acids.

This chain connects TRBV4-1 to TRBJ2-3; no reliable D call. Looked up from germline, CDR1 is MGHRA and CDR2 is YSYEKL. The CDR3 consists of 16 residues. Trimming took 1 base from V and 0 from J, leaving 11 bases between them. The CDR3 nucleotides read TGCGCCAGCAGCCAAGCATTCAGGTTTAGCACAGATACGCAGTATTTT. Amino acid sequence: CASSQAFRFSTDTQYF.

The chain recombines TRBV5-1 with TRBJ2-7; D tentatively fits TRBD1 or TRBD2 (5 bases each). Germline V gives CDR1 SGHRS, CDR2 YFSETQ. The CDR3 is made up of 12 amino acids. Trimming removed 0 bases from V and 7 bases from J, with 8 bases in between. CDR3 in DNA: TGCGCCAGCAGCTTGGTAGGGACGGAGCAGTACTTC. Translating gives CASSLVGTEQYF. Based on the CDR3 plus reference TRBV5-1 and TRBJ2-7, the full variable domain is KAGVTQTPRYLIKTRGQQVTLSCSPISGHRSVSWYQQTPGQGLQFLFEYFSETQRNKGNFPGRFSGRQFSNSRSEMNVSTLELGDSALYLCASSLVGTEQYFGPGTRLTVT.

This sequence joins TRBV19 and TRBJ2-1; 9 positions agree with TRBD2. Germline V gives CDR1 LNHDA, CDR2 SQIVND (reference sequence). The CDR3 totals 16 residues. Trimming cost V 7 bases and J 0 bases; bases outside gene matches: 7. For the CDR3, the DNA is TGTGCCAGTACGGCGGCTAGCGGGGCCTCCTACAATGAGCAGTTCTTC. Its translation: CASTAASGASYNEQFF.

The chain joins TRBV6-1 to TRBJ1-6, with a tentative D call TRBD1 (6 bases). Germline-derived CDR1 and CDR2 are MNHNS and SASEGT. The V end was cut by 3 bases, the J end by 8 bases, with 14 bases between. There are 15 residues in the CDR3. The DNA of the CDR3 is TGTGCCAGCAGTGACGAAGAGACAGGTTATTCACCCCTCCACTTT. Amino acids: CASSDEETGYSPLHF.

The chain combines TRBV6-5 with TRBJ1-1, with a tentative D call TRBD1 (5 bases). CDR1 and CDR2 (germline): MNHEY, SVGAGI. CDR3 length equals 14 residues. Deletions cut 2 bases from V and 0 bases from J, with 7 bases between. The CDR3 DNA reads TGTGCCAGCAGTTACAGGGGTATGAACACTGAAGCTTTCTTT. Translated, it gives CASSYRGMNTEAFF.

Here the CDR3 DNA reads TGTGCCAGGCAGGGGGGATCGCAGTATTTT. This encodes CARQGGSQYF. The chain has TRBV2 and TRBJ2-3; D is perhaps TRBD1 (7 bases). Germline V gene lookup returns CDR1 SNHLY and CDR2 FYNNEI. Trimming removed 9 bases at V and 10 bases at J, with 11 bases between. This CDR3 is built from 10 residues.